This TCR beta chain derives from a study of human T cells and chemical hapten exposure (dated by TCRdb to the early 2020s). In the study overall: For sensitization, 2% DPC in acetone was applied to a 2 cm by 2 cm area of upper inner arm skin. Patch testing on the upper back used Finn chambers containing 0.01% DPC, with scoring done after 6 days according to International Contact Dermatitis Research Group standards. Blood samples were taken from patients before sensitization (week 0) and at 2, 6 and about 24 weeks after DPC sensitization. Blood for TCR sequencing was provided by twenty-nine alopecia patients at one to four time points (pre-sensitization, 2, 6 and 24 weeks). Most of the patients in the cohort were female, and the cohort covered alopecia areata with under or over 50% scalp involvement, alopecia totalis and alopecia universalis. Patients additionally received weekly therapeutic DPC doses to the scalp throughout the approximately 25-week study period. This study followed changes in the peripheral blood TCR repertoire in vivo during primary and secondary sensitization of alopecia patients to the hapten diphenylcyclopropenone (DPC). The libraries were sequenced as a pool, and the TCR yield per sample differed mostly because of small variations in library volumes within the pool. Broader findings and caveats from the paper: No change with DPC sensitization was found in the number of TCRs above 1 in 1000 frequency, and no evidence of global repertoire structure alterations was found. After repeated subsampling, the strength of the expansion versus patch-test correlation and the threshold at which it became significant changed. A positive correlation was found between the number of PT1 expanded TCRs and patch test score, with significance reached at thresholds 8, 16 and 32 but not 4. Because every patient had alopecia, a presumed autoimmune disease, the patients' immune response might differ from that of healthy individuals. Significantly more large CDR3 similarity clusters were formed by expanded TCRs than by pre-sensitization or healthy control sets, consistent with antigen-driven responses.

This specimen's time point label, per the study, means: patch test 1, 2 weeks after DPC sensitization. Interpreted using the paper, the treatment or condition label stands for: therapeutic diphenylcyclopropenone sensitization with weekly scalp DPC. At every patch-test visit, the blood draw took place before the patch test was put on. To be eligible, patients had to be aged 18 to 70, diagnosed with alopecia and judged suitable for DPC therapy, while pregnant patients were excluded. Total RNA was isolated from unfractionated whole blood collected in Tempus Blood RNA tubes. V is trimmed back by 5 bases and J by 7 bases, and the junction contains 4 bases that no gene match accounts for. CDR1 and CDR2 (DFQATT, SNEGSKA) derive from the germline V gene (reference sequence). The CDR3, cysteine through phenylalanine, is 12 amino acids long. Just CDR3 DNA is preserved here, 36 bases in frame from base 1. The library was generated by RACE. Data came from a NextSeq 500. Library preparation attached unique molecular identifiers to individual cDNA molecules for quantitative, reproducible TCR counting. From each blood RNA sample, both TCR alpha and TCR beta chains were sequenced. In the original analysis: The median number of TCRs per sample was roughly 98,000, ranging from roughly 23,224 to 690,600. V, J and CDR3 annotation of the TCR reads was performed with the Decombinator software suite. To make PS versus PT1 abundance plots, every sample was subsampled to the same number of TCRs (28,000). TCRs were defined as expanded if absent before sensitization and observed at least eight times at the 2-week time point. The public reads were reprocessed in TCRdb via fastp at Q25 and MiXCR, keeping in-frame beta chains. Every distinct CDR3 protein forms one entry, paired with its most common genes and DNA. The V and J calls and clone size come from TCRdb's table, not from the authors' own analysis. The sample has 380,000 or so distinct CDR3 sequences on record, more than 4.5% of them singletons. Over 2% of the sample is held by the ten biggest clonotypes.

As concerns this clonotype: Its specific antigen is unknown. Base qualities are not recorded, but no much larger clone differs from it by a single base.

Recombination linked TRBV20-1 to TRBJ2-3; 9 nucleotides in the junction match TRBD1. Sequenced here: whole blood, sampled in connection with sensitization to the hapten diphenylcyclopropenone (DPC). The receptor's source is a woman aged 45-65 years with alopecia areata. Some clones in this sample may be carry-over from other donors' samples. Here is the DNA: TGCAGTGCTGCACAGGGGGCGAATACGCAGTATTTT. Translated, it reads CSAAQGANTQYF.